This TCR beta chain was recovered during a study of CD8+CD57+ T cells in acquired aplastic anemia. On the study more broadly: Sorted CD4+ and CD8+ cells gave a mean 3.2 ug DNA, range roughly 0.19 to 30 ug. Where healthy donors were concerned, CD4+ cells averaged about 10 million reads.

Genomic DNA acted as the template from which TCR beta VDJ combination and CDR3 sequence profiling were carried out. In TCRdb, the reads were re-called with MiXCR into one record per CDR3 protein. The data hold 200,000 to 250,000 distinct CDR3 sequences, with approximately 57% observed a single time. CDR3 size: 13 residues. The germline gives CDR1 MNHNY, CDR2 SVGAGI (reference sequence). The study's findings and limits: Statistical testing detected no significant gap in CD8+ Simpson's diversity between patients and controls. Overlapping CD8+ CDR3 repertoires of patients and controls contained twenty-nine shared sequences.

Worth noting for this clonotype: Its antigen is unidentified. A read error may be the cause here, since a much bigger clone is one base away.

Material for sequencing was sorted CD4+, CD8+, or CD8+CD57+ T cells (not recorded which) from PBMCs. The TCR sequence derives from a human donor in good health. The V and J genes are TRBV6-6 and TRBJ2-7; D is uncertain. In DNA form, the CDR3 reads TGTGCCGGCAGTTACACAACCAACTACGAGCAGTACTTC. Its translation is CAGSYTTNYEQYF.